In its sample, the clone carrying this T cell receptor beta chain was seen many times. Its specificity is not known. TCR libraries were built in bulk with a published protocol and specific TCR primers. Using its own MiXCR run on the PCR reads, TCRdb lists one record per CDR3 protein. This sample has some 590,000 distinct CDR3 sequences, with 25% found just once. The data are from a study of molecular identifiers for immune sequencing clone quantification. V was cut by 0 bases and J by 1 base, with 10 bases left in between. There are 15 residues in the CDR3. Germline lookup yields CDR1 SGHRS and CDR2 YFSETQ. Whole-study results and caveats: Spiked Jurkat TCR RNA equivalent to one cell was reportedly detectable in about a million naive cells.

The receptor was derived from a human donor in good health. Some libraries in this study had Jurkat cell RNA spiked in. The sequencing input was naive CD8+ T cells from blood, with Jurkat cell RNA spiked in. As for subset: FACS-sorted CD8+CD4-CCR7+CD45RA+ naive T cells. V usage is TRBV5-1 and J usage is TRBJ1-1; D may be TRBD1 (6 bases). In DNA form, the CDR3 reads TGCGCCAGCAGCTTGGAACGGACAGCGAACACTGAAGCTTTCTTT. This sequence encodes CASSLERTANTEAFF.